The present T cell receptor beta chain was sequenced within a study of monozygotic twins with inflammatory bowel disease. Germline assignment: CDR1 SGHKS and CDR2 YYEKEE (reference sequence). The CDR3 length is 13 residues. Template switching introduced UMIs that contain a 6-nucleotide sample barcode. TCRdb reprocessed the 5' RACE reads, keeping one entry per CDR3 protein, no DNA. The specimen's table records roughly 170,000 distinct CDR3 sequences. Points from the study as a whole: Other individuals had fewer clonotypes in common with IBD patients than with healthy twins, especially with disease activity. Twins with IBD were found to have lower TCRbeta diversity (inverse Simpson) than healthy co-twins.

Points on this clonotype: Its antigen is still unknown.

The TCR comes from a human donor with ulcerative colitis or Crohn's disease, or a healthy co-twin of an affected twin (not recorded which). V and J are TRBV5-5 and TRBJ2-5. The sample taken for sequencing was blood. The CDR3 protein is CASSFGDPKTQYF.